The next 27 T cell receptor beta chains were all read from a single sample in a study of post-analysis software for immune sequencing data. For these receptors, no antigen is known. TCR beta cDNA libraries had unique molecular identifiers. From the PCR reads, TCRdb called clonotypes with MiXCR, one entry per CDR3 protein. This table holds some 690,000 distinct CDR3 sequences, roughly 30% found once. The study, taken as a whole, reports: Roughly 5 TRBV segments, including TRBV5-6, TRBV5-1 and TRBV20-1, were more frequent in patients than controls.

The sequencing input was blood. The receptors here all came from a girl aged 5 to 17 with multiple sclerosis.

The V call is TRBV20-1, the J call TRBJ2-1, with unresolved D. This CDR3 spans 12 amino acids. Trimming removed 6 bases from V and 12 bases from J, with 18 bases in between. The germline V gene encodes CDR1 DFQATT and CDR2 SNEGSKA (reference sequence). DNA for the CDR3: TGCAGTGCCGAACCCAGTGCCGATGGGCAGTTCTTC. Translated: CSAEPSADGQFF.

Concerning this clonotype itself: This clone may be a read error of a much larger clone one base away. The CDR3 coding sequence is TGCAGGGCAGAGGGAGAAGAGACCCAGTACTTC. This codes for CRAEGEETQYF. The gene calls are TRBV20-1 and TRBJ2-5, with a weak D call TRBD2 (5 bases). There are 11 residues in the CDR3. Germline lookup yields CDR1 DFQATT and CDR2 SNEGSKA (reference sequence).

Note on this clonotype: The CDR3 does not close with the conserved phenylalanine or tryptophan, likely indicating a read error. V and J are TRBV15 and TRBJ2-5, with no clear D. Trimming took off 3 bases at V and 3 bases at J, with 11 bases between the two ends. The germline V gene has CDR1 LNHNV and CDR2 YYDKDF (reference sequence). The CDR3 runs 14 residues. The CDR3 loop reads CATSRRSGKETQYV. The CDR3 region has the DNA TGTGCCACCAGCAGGCGGTCTGGAAAAGAGACCCAGTACGTC.

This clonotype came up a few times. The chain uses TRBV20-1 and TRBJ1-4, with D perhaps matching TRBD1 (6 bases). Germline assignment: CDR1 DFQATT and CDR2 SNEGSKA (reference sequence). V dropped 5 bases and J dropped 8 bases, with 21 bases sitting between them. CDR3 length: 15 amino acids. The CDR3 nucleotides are TGCAGTGCTGAAGCGGGGGCGCGGGTTGGCGAAAAACTGTTTTTT. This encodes CSAEAGARVGEKLFF.

CDR3 in amino acids: CASSPHPGDQNSPLHF. In nucleotides, the CDR3 is TGTGCCAGCTCACCACACCCCGGGGACCAGAATTCACCCCTCCACTTT. The chain has TRBV18 and TRBJ1-6, with a weak D call TRBD1 (5 bases). The CDR3 has 16 amino acids. Germline loops: CDR1 KGHSH, CDR2 LQKENI. The V end was cut by 1 base, the J end by 7 bases, with 14 bases between.

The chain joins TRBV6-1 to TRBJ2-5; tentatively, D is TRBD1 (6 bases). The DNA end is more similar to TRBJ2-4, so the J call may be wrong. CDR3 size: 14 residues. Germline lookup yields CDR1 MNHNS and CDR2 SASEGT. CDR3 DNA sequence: TGTGCCAGCAGTAGGACAGCTGCCAAAAACATTCAGTACTTC. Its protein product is CASSRTAAKNIQYF.

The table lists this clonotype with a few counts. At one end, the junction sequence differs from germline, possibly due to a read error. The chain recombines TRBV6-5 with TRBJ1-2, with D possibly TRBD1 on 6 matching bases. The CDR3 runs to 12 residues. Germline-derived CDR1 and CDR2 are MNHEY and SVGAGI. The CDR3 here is CASSFQGSGCTF. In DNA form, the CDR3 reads TGTGCCAGCAGCTTCCAGGGGTCTGGCTGCACCTTC.

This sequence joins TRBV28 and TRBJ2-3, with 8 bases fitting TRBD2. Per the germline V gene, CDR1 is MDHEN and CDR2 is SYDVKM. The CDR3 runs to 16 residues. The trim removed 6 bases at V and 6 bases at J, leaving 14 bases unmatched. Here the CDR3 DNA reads TGTGCCAGCAGCAGGCGCGGCCGGGAGGGCCCGGATACGCAGTATTTT. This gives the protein CASSRRGREGPDTQYF.

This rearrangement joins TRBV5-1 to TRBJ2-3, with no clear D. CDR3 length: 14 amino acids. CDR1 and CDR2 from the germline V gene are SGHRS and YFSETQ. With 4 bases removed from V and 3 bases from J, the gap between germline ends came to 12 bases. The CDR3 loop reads CASSPEPLTDTQYF. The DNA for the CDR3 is TGCGCCAGCAGCCCGGAACCGCTGACAGATACGCAGTATTTT.

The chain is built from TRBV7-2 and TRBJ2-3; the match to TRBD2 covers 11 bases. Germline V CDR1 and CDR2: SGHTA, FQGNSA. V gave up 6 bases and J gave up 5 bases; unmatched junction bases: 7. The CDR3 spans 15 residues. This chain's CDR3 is CASSLSGRAEDTQYF. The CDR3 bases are TGTGCCAGCAGTCTTAGCGGGAGGGCCGAAGATACGCAGTATTTT.

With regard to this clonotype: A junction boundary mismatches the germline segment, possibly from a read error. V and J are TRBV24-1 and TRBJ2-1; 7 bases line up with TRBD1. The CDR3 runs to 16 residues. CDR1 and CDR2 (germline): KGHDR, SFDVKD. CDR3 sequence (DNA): TGTGCCACCAGTGATCCTACACAGGGGAGCTACAATGAACAGTTCTTC. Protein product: CATSDPTQGSYNEQFF.

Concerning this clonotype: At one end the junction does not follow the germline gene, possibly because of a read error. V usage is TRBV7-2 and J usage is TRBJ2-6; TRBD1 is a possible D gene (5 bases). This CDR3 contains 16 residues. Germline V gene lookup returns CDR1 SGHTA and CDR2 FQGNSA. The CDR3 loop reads CTSSFSLLSGANVLTF. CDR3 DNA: TGTACCAGCAGCTTTAGCCTTCTTTCTGGGGCCAATGTCCTGACTTTC.

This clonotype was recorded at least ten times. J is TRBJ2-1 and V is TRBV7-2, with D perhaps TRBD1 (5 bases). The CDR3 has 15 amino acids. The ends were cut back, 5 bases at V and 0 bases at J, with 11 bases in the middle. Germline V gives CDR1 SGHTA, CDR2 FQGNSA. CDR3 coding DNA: TGTGCCAGCAGCCGTATACAGGCCTCCTACAATGAGCAGTTCTTC. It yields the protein CASSRIQASYNEQFF.

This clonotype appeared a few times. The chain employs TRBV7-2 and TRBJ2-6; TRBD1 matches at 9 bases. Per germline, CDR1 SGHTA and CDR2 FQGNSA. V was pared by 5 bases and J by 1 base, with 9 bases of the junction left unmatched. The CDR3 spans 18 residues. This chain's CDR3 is CASSGRGQGPSGANVLTF. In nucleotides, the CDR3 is TGTGCCAGCAGCGGAAGGGGACAGGGCCCATCTGGGGCCAACGTCCTGACTTTC.

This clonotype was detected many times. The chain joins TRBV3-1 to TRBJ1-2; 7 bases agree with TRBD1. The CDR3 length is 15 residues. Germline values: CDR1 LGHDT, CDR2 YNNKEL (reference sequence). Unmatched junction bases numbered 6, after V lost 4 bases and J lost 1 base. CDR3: CASSPTGQINYGYTF. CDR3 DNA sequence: TGTGCCAGCAGCCCTACGGGACAGATTAACTATGGCTACACCTTC.

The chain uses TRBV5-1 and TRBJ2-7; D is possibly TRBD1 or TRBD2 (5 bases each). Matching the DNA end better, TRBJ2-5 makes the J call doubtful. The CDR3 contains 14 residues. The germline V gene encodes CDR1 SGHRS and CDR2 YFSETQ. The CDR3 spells CASSFGAAGETQYF. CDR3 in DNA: TGCGCCAGCAGCTTCGGGGCGGCGGGAGAGACCCAGTACTTC.

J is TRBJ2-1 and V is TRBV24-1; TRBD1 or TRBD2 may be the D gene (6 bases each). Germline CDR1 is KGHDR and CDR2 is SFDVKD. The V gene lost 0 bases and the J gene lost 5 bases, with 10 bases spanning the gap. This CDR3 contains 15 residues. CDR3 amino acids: CATSDLPGAHNEQFF. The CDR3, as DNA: TGTGCCACCAGTGATTTGCCGGGGGCCCACAATGAGCAGTTCTTC.

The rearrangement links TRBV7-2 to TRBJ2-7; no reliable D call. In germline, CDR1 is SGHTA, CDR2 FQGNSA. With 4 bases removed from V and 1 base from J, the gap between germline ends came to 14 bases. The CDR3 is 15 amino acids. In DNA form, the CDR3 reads TGTGCCAGCAGCTCCTCCACCCAGCAATCCTACGAGCAGTACTTC. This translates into CASSSSTQQSYEQYF.

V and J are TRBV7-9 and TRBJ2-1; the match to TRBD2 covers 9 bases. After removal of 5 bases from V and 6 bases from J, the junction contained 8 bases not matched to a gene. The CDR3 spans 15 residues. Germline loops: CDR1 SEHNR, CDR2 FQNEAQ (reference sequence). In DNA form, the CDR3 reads TGTGCCAGCAGCCCCCCCGCGGGGGGGCCCAATGAGCAGTTCTTC. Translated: CASSPPAGGPNEQFF.

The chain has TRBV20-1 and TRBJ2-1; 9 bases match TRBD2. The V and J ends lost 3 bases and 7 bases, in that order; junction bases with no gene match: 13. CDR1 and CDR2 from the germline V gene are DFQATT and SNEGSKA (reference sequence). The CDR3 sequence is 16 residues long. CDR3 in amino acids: CSASRVGAGGKNEQFF. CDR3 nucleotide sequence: TGCAGTGCTAGCAGGGTCGGAGCGGGGGGAAAAAATGAGCAGTTCTTC.

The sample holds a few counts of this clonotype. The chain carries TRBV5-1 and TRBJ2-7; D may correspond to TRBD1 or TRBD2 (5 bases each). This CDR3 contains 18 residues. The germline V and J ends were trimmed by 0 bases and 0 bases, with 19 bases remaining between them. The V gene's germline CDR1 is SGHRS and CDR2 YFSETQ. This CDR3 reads CASSLVSLGARGSYEQYF. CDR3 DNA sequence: TGCGCCAGCAGCTTGGTCTCTTTAGGCGCGAGGGGCTCCTACGAGCAGTACTTC. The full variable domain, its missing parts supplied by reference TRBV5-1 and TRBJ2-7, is KAGVTQTPRYLIKTRGQQVTLSCSPISGHRSVSWYQQTPGQGLQFLFEYFSETQRNKGNFPGRFSGRQFSNSRSEMNVSTLELGDSALYLCASSLVSLGARGSYEQYFGPGTRLTVT.

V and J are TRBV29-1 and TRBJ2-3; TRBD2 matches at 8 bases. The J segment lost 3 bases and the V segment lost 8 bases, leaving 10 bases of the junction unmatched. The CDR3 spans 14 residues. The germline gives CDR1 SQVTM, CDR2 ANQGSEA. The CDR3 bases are TGCAGCTATGCCCGGTCGGGGGGGACAGATACGCAGTATTTT. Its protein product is CSYARSGGTDTQYF.

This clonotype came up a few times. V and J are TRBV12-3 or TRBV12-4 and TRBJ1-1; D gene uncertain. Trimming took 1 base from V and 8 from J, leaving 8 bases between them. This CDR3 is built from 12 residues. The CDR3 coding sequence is TGTGCCAGCAGTTTAGGGGTGGAGGAAGCTTTCTTT. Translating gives CASSLGVEEAFF.

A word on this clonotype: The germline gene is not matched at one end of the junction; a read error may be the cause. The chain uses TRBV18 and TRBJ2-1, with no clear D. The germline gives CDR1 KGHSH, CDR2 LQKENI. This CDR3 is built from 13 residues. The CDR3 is CAGSPARENEQFF. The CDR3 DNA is TGTGCCGGCTCACCCGCTAGGGAAAATGAGCAGTTCTTC. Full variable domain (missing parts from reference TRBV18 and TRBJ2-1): NAGVMQNPRHLVRRRGQEARLRCSPMKGHSHVYWYRQLPEEGLKFMVYLQKENIIDESGMPKERFSAEFPKEGPSILRIQQVVRGDSAAYFCAGSPARENEQFFGPGTRLTVL.

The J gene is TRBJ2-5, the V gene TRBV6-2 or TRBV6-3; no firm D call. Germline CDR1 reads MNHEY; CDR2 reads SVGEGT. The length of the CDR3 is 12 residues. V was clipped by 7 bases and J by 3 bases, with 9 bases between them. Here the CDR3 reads CASTDTEETQYF. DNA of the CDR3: TGTGCCAGCACTGACACCGAAGAGACCCAGTACTTC.

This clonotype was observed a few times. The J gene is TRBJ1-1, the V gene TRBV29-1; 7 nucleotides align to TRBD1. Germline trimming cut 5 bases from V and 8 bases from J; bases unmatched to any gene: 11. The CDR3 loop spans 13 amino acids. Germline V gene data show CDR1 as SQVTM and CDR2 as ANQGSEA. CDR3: CSVRGQPGREAFF. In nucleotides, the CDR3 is TGCAGCGTTCGGGGACAGCCCGGACGGGAAGCTTTCTTT.

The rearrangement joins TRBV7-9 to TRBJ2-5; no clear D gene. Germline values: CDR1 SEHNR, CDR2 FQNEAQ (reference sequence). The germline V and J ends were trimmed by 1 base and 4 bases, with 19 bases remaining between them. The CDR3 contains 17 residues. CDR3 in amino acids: CASSLVGRRSYPETQYF. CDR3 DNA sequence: TGTGCCAGCAGCTTAGTAGGACGGCGGTCCTACCCAGAGACCCAGTACTTC.